Only one count was recorded for the clone carrying this T cell receptor beta chain. Its antigen is unknown. The data belong to a study of T cell responses to AZD1222 COVID-19 vaccine. General study findings and limits: Repertoire sampling happened only post peak T cell response. Donors skewed white British and female; clonal diversity was possibly underestimated.

Measured with immunoSEQ multiplex PCR; TCRdb has only the in-frame clones, and not every one. The sample contains more than 85,000 clones, 91% of which appear only once. Germline loops: CDR1 ENHRY, CDR2 SYGVKD. The CDR3 runs 14 residues. V lost 6 bases and J lost 2; bases outside the gene matches: 3. Sequences were derived from peripheral blood, sampled on day 0 of AZD1222 vaccination. The clonotype originates from an adult in good health. V usage is TRBV10-3 and J usage is TRBJ2-2; TRBD1 matches 7 bases. The chain's CDR3 is CAISRDRNTGELFF. The CDR3 DNA reads as TGTGCCATCAGCCGGGACAGAAACACCGGGGAGCTGTTTTTT.